This T cell receptor beta chain was recorded in a study of vaccination effects on CD4 cells after COVID-19 (dated by TCRdb to 2021 to 2024). In the study overall: Each participant got two doses of an mRNA SARS-CoV-2 vaccine, either BNT162b2 or mRNA-1273. In both COVID-19 convalescent patients and infection-naive vaccine recipients, the study compared SARS-CoV-2 spike-specific CD4+ TCR repertoires from before mRNA vaccination with those from after it. The Oncomine TCR Beta short-read assay on an Illumina iSeq 100 was used to sequence cultures from other donors in the study. Altogether, over 9 COVID-19 convalescent patients and a few SARS-CoV-2-naive healthy vaccine recipients made up the full study.

Library prep was done by the immunoSEQ multiplex PCR assay. DNA from the CD4+ T cells that had been cultured and isolated underwent TCR beta CDR3 sequencing. Processing in the source paper ran as follows. Non-productive TCR sequences were removed and reads were trimmed to the CDR3 region, keeping CDR3s of at least 7 amino acids. Antigen-specific clonotypes were identified with the MANAFEST web app by comparing expansion in peptide wells against reference cultures. For clones to be considered positive, expansion at FDR<0.05 versus reference and all other wells, an odds ratio above 5, and a frequency above 0.1% in two replicate wells were required. Clonotypes significantly expanded in SARS-CoV-2 spike wells and in at least one common cold coronavirus spike condition were defined as cross-reactive. CDR3 similarity was assessed by Levenshtein distance using the stringdist R package, and unrooted trees were constructed with ape in R 3.6.1. Held by TCRdb, this immuneACCESS table contains in-frame sequences only and omits some clones. Under half of the omission traces to an unresolved V gene where checked; the cause of the rest is unknown. Clone size and V and J calls were adopted from that table, with D and trimming inferred from the DNA. In this sample the table shows some 60,000 clones, around 76% of which occur a single time. The top ten clones comprise approximately 3% of the sample.

In the ViraFEST assay, PBMC were stimulated with viral peptide pools, and antigen-specific CD4+ T cell clonotypes were then identified by expansion using TCR sequencing. After more than nine days of culture, CD4+ T cells were isolated with the EasySep CD4+ T cell isolation kit. Healthy vaccine recipients had no prior SARS-CoV-2 infection, confirmed by negative nucleocapsid antibodies before and after vaccination. Each well held two million PBMC cultured in IMDM containing roughly 5% human AB serum, 10 IU/ml IL-2 and gentamicin, along with around 11 ug/ml peptides. Half of the culture medium was replaced with fresh IL-2-containing medium on days 3 and 7. Unless noted otherwise, every peptide stimulation condition was grown in triplicate wells. Using Ficoll-Paque Plus gradient centrifugation, PBMC were separated from whole blood and then either used fresh or cryopreserved at -140C. The overlapping peptide pools covered the spike proteins of SARS-CoV-2 as well as those of the common cold coronaviruses HCoV-NL63, HCoV-OC43 and HCoV-229E. The QIAamp micro DNA kit was used to extract genomic DNA from the cultured CD4+ T cells.

Note on this clone: The antigen this receptor binds is unknown. The sample holds no much larger clone one base away, and base qualities are not on file.

At the junction V is shortened by 8 bases and J by 0 bases, with 13 bases in between. Including the terminal cysteine and phenylalanine, the CDR3 comprises 14 residues. CDR3 DNA is the only sequence kept; it has 42 bases, read in frame from the first base. CDR1 and CDR2 were assigned from the germline V gene as SNHLY and FYNNEI. Study-wide conclusions, independent of this receptor: Limitations of the study were the small number of convalescent patients and the absence of early post-infection timepoints. Both infection-induced and vaccine-induced clones contracted markedly at late post-vaccination timepoints, which is consistent with waning T cell responses. In healthy vaccine recipients, vaccine-induced clones were almost all SARS-CoV-2 mono-reactive, with only 1 of 255 being cross-reactive with common cold coronaviruses.

The source of this sequence is a human donor who received a COVID-19 vaccine. Material: CD4+ T cells from PBMCs cultured with HCoV-NL63 spike peptides, obtained before COVID-19 vaccination. The intended sense of this specimen's cell subset or site label: HCoV-NL63 spike overlapping peptide pool stimulation. The V gene is TRBV2 and the J gene is TRBJ1-2; the D gene cannot be resolved reliably. The CDR3 region has the sequence CASLPGSANYGYTF. DNA sequence: TGTGCCAGCCTTCCGGGCTCCGCTAACTATGGCTACACCTTC.